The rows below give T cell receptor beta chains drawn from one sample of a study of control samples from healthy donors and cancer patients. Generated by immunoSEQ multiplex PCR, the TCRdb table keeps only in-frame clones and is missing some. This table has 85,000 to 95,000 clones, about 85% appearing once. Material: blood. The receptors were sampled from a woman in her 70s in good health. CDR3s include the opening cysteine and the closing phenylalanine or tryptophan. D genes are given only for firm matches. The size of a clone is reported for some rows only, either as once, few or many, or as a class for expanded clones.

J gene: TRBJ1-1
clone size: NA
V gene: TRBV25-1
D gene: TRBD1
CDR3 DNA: TGTGCCAGCAGTGGATTTGACAGGGACACTGAAGCTTTCTTT
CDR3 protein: CASSGFDRDTEAFF

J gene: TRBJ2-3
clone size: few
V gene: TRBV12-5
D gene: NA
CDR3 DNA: TGTGCTAGTGGTTTGTACCTGGCAGCGGATACGCAGTATTTT
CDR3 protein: CASGLYLAADTQYF

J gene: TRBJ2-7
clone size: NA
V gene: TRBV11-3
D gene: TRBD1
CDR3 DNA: TGTGCCAGCAGCTCCCTCCGTGACAGGGGGTACGAGCAGTACTTC
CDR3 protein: CASSSLRDRGYEQYF

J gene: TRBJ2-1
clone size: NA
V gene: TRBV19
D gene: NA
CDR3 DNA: TGTGCCAGTAGTATATCCGGTGGGAGGACGGTCGGGAGTGAGCAGTTCTTC
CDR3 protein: CASSISGGRTVGSEQFF

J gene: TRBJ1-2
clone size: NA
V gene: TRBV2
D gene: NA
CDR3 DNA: TGTGCCAGCAGTGATAATGCCTATGGCTACACCTTC
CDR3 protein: CASSDNAYGYTF

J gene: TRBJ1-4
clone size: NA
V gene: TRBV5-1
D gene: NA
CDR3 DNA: TGCGCCAGCAGCCCTGGACCGGGAGGGTCTAATGAAAAACTGTTTTTT
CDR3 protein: CASSPGPGGSNEKLFF

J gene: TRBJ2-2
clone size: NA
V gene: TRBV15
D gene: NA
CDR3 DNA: TGTGCCACCAGCAGAGATCGAGGGGCGAACACCGGGGAGCTGTTTTTT
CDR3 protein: CATSRDRGANTGELFF

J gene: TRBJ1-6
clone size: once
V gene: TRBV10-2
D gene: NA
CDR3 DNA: TGCGCCAGCAGTGAGAGGGCAGGGTGGGGCGCAAATTCACCCCTCCACTTT
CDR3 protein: CASSERAGWGANSPLHF

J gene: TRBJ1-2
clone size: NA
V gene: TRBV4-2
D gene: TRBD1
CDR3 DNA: TGTGCCAGCAGCCAAGCGGTCAACAGGGGAGTGGATGGCTACACCTTC
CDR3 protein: CASSQAVNRGVDGYTF

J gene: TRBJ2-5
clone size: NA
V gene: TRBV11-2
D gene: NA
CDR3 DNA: TGTGCCAGCAGCTTTCAAGAGACCCAGTACTTC
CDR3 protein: CASSFQETQYF

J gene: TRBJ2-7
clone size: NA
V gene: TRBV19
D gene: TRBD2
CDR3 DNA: TGTGCCAGTAGTATGGGTTCTAGCGGGGGACTCTACGAGCAGTACTTC
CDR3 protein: CASSMGSSGGLYEQYF

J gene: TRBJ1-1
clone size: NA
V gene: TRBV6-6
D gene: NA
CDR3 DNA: TGTGCCAGCAGGCTCCGGGATGTTGAAGCTTTCTTT
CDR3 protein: CASRLRDVEAFF

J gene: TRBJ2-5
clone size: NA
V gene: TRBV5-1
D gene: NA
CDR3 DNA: TGCGCCAGCAGCTTTCTAGGGGATGAAGAGACCCAGTACTTC
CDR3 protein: CASSFLGDEETQYF